These T cell receptor beta chains were read from a single sample in a study of blood T cell repertoires in COVID-19. Measured with immunoSEQ multiplex PCR; TCRdb has only the in-frame clones, and not every one. This table has under 250,000 clones, roughly 85% appearing once. Sequencing was performed on PBMCs or T cells enriched from blood (not recorded which). The source of these receptors is a middle-aged woman who had been exposed to COVID-19. Both conserved end residues are part of each CDR3. Each record gives: D gene, clone size, V gene, CDR3 protein. The D gene is left open where the match is weak. Expanded clones get a size class; other rows say once, few or many, or leave the size out.

d_gene: -; abundance: -; v_gene: TRBV24-1; CDR3aa: CATSDTTAQETQYF
d_gene: TRBD2; abundance: -; v_gene: TRBV2; CDR3aa: CASSERAGGMNEQFF
d_gene: -; abundance: -; v_gene: TRBV9; CDR3aa: CASSVGKGLTETQYF
d_gene: TRBD1; abundance: many; v_gene: TRBV7-9; CDR3aa: CASSLNGQGMNTEAFF
d_gene: TRBD1; abundance: -; v_gene: TRBV18; CDR3aa: CASSPGQGAQYYEQYF
d_gene: -; abundance: -; v_gene: TRBV7-9; CDR3aa: CASSFSSGLNSNQPQHF
d_gene: -; abundance: -; v_gene: TRBV6-2/TRBV6-3; CDR3aa: CASSYQRETQYF
d_gene: TRBD1; abundance: -; v_gene: TRBV18; CDR3aa: CASSPQLVGQGNQPQHF
d_gene: -; abundance: -; v_gene: TRBV5-1; CDR3aa: CASSLAGEGNQPQHF
d_gene: -; abundance: once; v_gene: TRBV2; CDR3aa: CASIRNTEAFF
d_gene: -; abundance: -; v_gene: TRBV27; CDR3aa: CASTELRRIAGTGELFF
d_gene: -; abundance: few; v_gene: TRBV27; CDR3aa: CASRKTQGNTGELFF
d_gene: -; abundance: few; v_gene: TRBV28; CDR3aa: CASSFSANNSPLHF
d_gene: TRBD2; abundance: -; v_gene: TRBV4-3; CDR3aa: CASSQGAGGGTDTQYF
d_gene: -; abundance: -; v_gene: TRBV27; CDR3aa: CASRKGVTGANVLTF
d_gene: TRBD1; abundance: -; v_gene: TRBV19; CDR3aa: CASSIRTGGNEKLFF